The 28 T cell receptor beta chains below all came from one sample that was sequenced in a study of cytomegalovirus exposure and HLA in healthy donors. Sequencing was performed with immunoSEQ multiplex PCR; in TCRdb, only in-frame clones are kept and a portion is missing. The sample lists roughly 130,000 clones, roughly 86% occurring once. Sequenced: PBMCs. Source of these receptors: a young man in good health and CMV-seronegative.

The chain recombines TRBV11-2 with TRBJ2-7, with 8 bases identical to TRBD2. This CDR3 spans 15 amino acids. Losses at the gene ends were 4 bases for V and 2 bases for J; bases not matched to a gene: 7. CDR1 is SGHAT and CDR2 is FQNNGV in the germline V gene. The CDR3, as DNA: TGTGCCAGCAGCTCCTCGGGGGGGGGAGCCTACGAGCAGTACTTC. This encodes CASSSSGGGAYEQYF.

V is TRBV6-5 and J is TRBJ2-5; D is ambiguous. The V and J ends lost 0 bases and 0 bases respectively, with 5 bases between them. CDR3 length equals 14 residues. The germline V gene has CDR1 MNHEY and CDR2 SVGAGI. CDR3 region: CASSYSLYQETQYF. As DNA, the CDR3 is TGTGCCAGCAGTTACTCCTTGTACCAAGAGACCCAGTACTTC.

CDR3 protein: CASSFDFPGGRGETQYF. The CDR3 bases are TGCGCCAGCAGCTTCGACTTTCCAGGGGGCAGGGGAGAGACCCAGTACTTC. This chain uses TRBV5-1 with TRBJ2-5; 8 nucleotides align to TRBD1. The J segment lost 4 bases and the V segment lost 2 bases, leaving 13 bases of the junction unmatched. Germline V gives CDR1 SGHRS, CDR2 YFSETQ. This CDR3 spans 17 amino acids.

The chain links TRBV6-5 to TRBJ1-5, with D uncertain. Trimming took off 6 bases at V and 11 bases at J, with 20 bases between the two ends. In germline, CDR1 is MNHEY, CDR2 SVGAGI. This CDR3 region has 14 residues. The CDR3 is CASSASPAASAQHF. CDR3 bases: TGTGCCAGCAGCGCATCGCCCGCGGCTTCGGCCCAGCATTTT.

The V gene is TRBV2, the J gene TRBJ2-2, with 9 bases identical to TRBD2. CDR3 length equals 15 residues. Germline CDR1 and CDR2: SNHLY and FYNNEI. Losses at the gene ends were 8 bases for V and 3 bases for J; bases not matched to a gene: 7. The CDR3 DNA reads TGTGCCAGCGTATCTAGCGGGGTTGACACCGGGGAGCTGTTTTTT. This encodes CASVSSGVDTGELFF.

The chain links TRBV6-1 to TRBJ2-7; 8 bases map to TRBD2. This CDR3 has 15 residues. The V gene's germline CDR1 is MNHNS and CDR2 SASEGT. Trimming took 4 bases from V and 6 from J; bases not matched to a gene: 11. DNA for the CDR3: TGTGCCAGCAGTGCCTCCCTAGCGGGTATAGCCGAGCAGTACTTC. This translates into CASSASLAGIAEQYF.

A single count supports this clone. The V and J genes are TRBV9 and TRBJ2-2; no clear D gene. Germline V CDR1 and CDR2: SGDLS, YYNGEE. Trimming pared 2 bases from V and 2 bases from J, leaving 7 bases between. CDR3 size: 14 residues. The chain's CDR3 is CASSVGDNTGELFF. The CDR3 nucleotides are TGTGCCAGCAGCGTCGGTGATAACACCGGGGAGCTGTTTTTT. Looking up the rest from reference TRBV9 and TRBJ2-2 gives the full variable domain: DSGVTQTPKHLITATGQRVTLRCSPRSGDLSVYWYQQSLDQGLQFLIQYYNGEERAKGNILERFSAQQFPDLHSELNLSSLELGDSALYFCASSVGDNTGELFFGEGSRLTVL.

The chain joins TRBV30 to TRBJ2-7; 7 positions agree with TRBD2. In germline, CDR1 is GTSNPN, CDR2 SVGIG (reference sequence). There are 15 residues in the CDR3. With 4 bases clipped from V and 2 bases from J, the junction kept 11 bases outside the gene matches. The chain's CDR3 is CAWTSLRTRAYEQYF. The DNA for the CDR3 is TGTGCCTGGACCAGCTTAAGGACTAGAGCCTACGAGCAGTACTTC.

This clone was counted a single time. The chain employs TRBV9 and TRBJ2-1, with D maybe TRBD1 (6 bases). Germline V gene lookup returns CDR1 SGDLS and CDR2 YYNGEE. The CDR3 is 15 residues long. V was shortened by 6 bases and J by 7 bases, with 20 bases between the two germline ends. CDR3 bases: TGTGCCAGCACCCATTCCGGGACATCCTCTAATGAGCAGTTCTTC. Translated: CASTHSGTSSNEQFF.

This chain uses TRBV27 with TRBJ1-5; D gene uncertain. The length of the CDR3 is 12 residues. Trimming removed 2 bases from V and 9 bases from J, with 8 bases in between. Looked up from germline, CDR1 is MNHEY and CDR2 is SMNVEV (reference sequence). CDR3 DNA: TGTGCCAGCAGTTTAGACGGGAGGCCCCAGCATTTT. Protein product: CASSLDGRPQHF.

The rearrangement uses TRBV5-4 and TRBJ2-5; D gene ambiguous. The CDR3 is 13 residues long. V was cut by 4 bases and J by 5 bases, with 12 bases left in between. Germline V gene data show CDR1 as SGHNT and CDR2 as YYREEE (reference sequence). CDR3 sequence (DNA): TGTGCCAGCAGCGGCGACGCTAGGGAGACCCAGTACTTC. This sequence encodes CASSGDARETQYF.

V gene TRBV30 combines with J gene TRBJ1-1, with 9 bases matching TRBD1. CDR3 length: 14 residues. The V segment lost 3 bases and the J segment 4 bases; nucleotides outside the gene matches: 6. Germline CDR1 and CDR2: GTSNPN and SVGIG (reference sequence). The CDR3 region is CAWRLGQGSTEAFF. CDR3 DNA: TGTGCCTGGAGGCTTGGACAGGGGAGCACTGAAGCTTTCTTT.

The rearrangement links TRBV6-5 to TRBJ1-5, with D possibly being TRBD1 (6 bases). V lost 4 bases and J lost 0, with 7 bases in between. In germline, CDR1 is MNHEY, CDR2 SVGAGI. The CDR3 has 14 residues. CDR3 sequence: CASSWTVSNQPQHF. CDR3 coding DNA: TGTGCCAGCAGTTGGACAGTTAGCAATCAGCCCCAGCATTTT.

This chain connects TRBV7-9 to TRBJ1-2; D is undetermined. The CDR3 runs 12 residues. Per germline, CDR1 SEHNR and CDR2 FQNEAQ (reference sequence). Trimming shortened V by 5 bases and J by 8 bases, and 12 bases separated the two germline ends. In DNA form, the CDR3 reads TGTGCCAGCAGCACCTTGGCATTCGGCTACACCTTC. Protein sequence: CASSTLAFGYTF.

V usage is TRBV7-9 and J usage is TRBJ2-3, with 7 bases identical to TRBD2. V gave up 0 bases and J gave up 2 bases; unmatched junction bases: 8. The CDR3 is made up of 17 amino acids. Germline assignment: CDR1 SEHNR and CDR2 FQNEAQ (reference sequence). The CDR3 DNA sequence: TGTGCCAGCAGCTTAGCCACGCTAGCGGAGGACACAGATACGCAGTATTTT. Translation: CASSLATLAEDTDTQYF.

The V and J genes are TRBV14 and TRBJ2-7; D gene uncertain. The CDR3 length is 13 residues. With 3 bases removed from V and 0 bases from J, the gap between germline ends came to 6 bases. Germline CDR1 reads SGHDN; CDR2 reads FVKESK. The CDR3 bases are TGTGCCAGCAGCCATGCTAACTCCTACGAGCAGTACTTC. Its translation is CASSHANSYEQYF.

The rearrangement links TRBV27 to TRBJ2-7; 10 bases align to TRBD2. Germline V gene sequence: CDR1 MNHEY, CDR2 SMNVEV (reference sequence). The CDR3 is 15 amino acids. The J segment lost 0 bases and the V segment lost 2 bases, leaving 1 base of the junction unmatched. The CDR3 DNA sequence: TGTGCCAGCAGTTTAGCTAGCGGGAGCTCCTACGAGCAGTACTTC. It specifies CASSLASGSSYEQYF.

The CDR3 DNA is TGCGCCAGCAGCTTCGCGGCTAGCGGGTGGTCCTACGAGCAGTACTTC. Protein sequence: CASSFAASGWSYEQYF. The rearrangement links TRBV5-1 to TRBJ2-7, with 8 positions matching TRBD2. Unmatched junction bases numbered 8, after V lost 2 bases and J lost 1 base. Germline V gene lookup returns CDR1 SGHRS and CDR2 YFSETQ. The CDR3 spans 16 residues.

This clone was detected once. The chain carries TRBV12-2 and TRBJ2-5; the listed D gene, TRBD1, was not tested against the DNA. TRBV12-2 is reported as a pseudogene. The CDR3 consists of 14 residues. The CDR3 coding sequence is TGTGCAAGTCGCTCTACAGGGTTAGTAGAGACCCAGTACTTC. This translates into CASRSTGLVETQYF.

The chain employs TRBV30 and TRBJ1-2; tentative D call: TRBD1 (5 bases). The germline V gene has CDR1 GTSNPN and CDR2 SVGIG (reference sequence). The CDR3 consists of 14 residues. Trimming took off 0 bases at V and 7 bases at J, with 15 bases between the two ends. The CDR3 nucleotides read TGTGCCTGGAGTGTACGGGTCAGGGACTCTGGCTACACCTTC. Translated, it gives CAWSVRVRDSGYTF.

The table lists this clone with a count of one. V gene TRBV11-2 combines with J gene TRBJ1-6, with a tentative D call TRBD1 (5 bases). Germline V gene data show CDR1 as SGHAT and CDR2 as FQNNGV. V lost 5 bases to trimming and J lost 2 bases, with 13 bases between them. The CDR3 loop spans 16 amino acids. The CDR3: CASSPPGTPYNSPLHF. Here the CDR3 DNA reads TGTGCCAGCAGCCCGCCCGGGACTCCCTATAATTCACCCCTCCACTTT. The whole variable domain, remainder taken from reference TRBV11-2 and TRBJ1-6, is EAGVAQSPRYKIIEKRQSVAFWCNPISGHATLYWYQQILGQGPKLLIQFQNNGVVDDSQLPKDRFSAERLKGVDSTLKIQPAKLEDSAVYLCASSPPGTPYNSPLHFGNGTRLTVT.

This clone has just one count. V and J are TRBV7-7 and TRBJ2-7, with D perhaps TRBD1 (6 bases). Trimming removed 4 bases from V and 0 bases from J, with 10 bases in between. Looked up from germline, CDR1 is SSHAT and CDR2 is FNYEAQ (reference sequence). This CDR3 spans 14 amino acids. The CDR3 here is CASSCPGASYEQYF. The CDR3 DNA reads TGTGCCAGCAGCTGTCCAGGGGCCTCCTACGAGCAGTACTTC.

The J gene is TRBJ2-7, the V gene TRBV6-6; no definite D call. The CDR3 extends over 14 amino acids. V was cut by 0 bases and J by 3 bases, with 9 bases left in between. Germline V gives CDR1 MNHNY, CDR2 SVGAGI (reference sequence). For the CDR3, the DNA is TGTGCCAGCAGTTACTCGTCGACACACTACGAGCAGTACTTC. This encodes CASSYSSTHYEQYF.

The chain links TRBV30 to TRBJ2-1; 14 bases fit TRBD2. Germline lookup yields CDR1 GTSNPN and CDR2 SVGIG (reference sequence). With 3 bases clipped from V and 9 bases from J, the junction kept 13 bases outside the gene matches. The CDR3 is 17 amino acids. The CDR3 DNA is TGTGCCTGGAGGCTATCTCGACTAGCGGGAGGGCGGGGTGAGCAGTTCTTC. Translation gives CAWRLSRLAGGRGEQFF.

This rearrangement joins TRBV25-1 to TRBJ2-7; 8 nucleotides agree with TRBD2. Per the germline V gene, CDR1 is MGHDK and CDR2 is SYGVNS. J was trimmed by 5 bases and V by 2 bases; bases with no gene match: 2. The CDR3 has 13 residues. CDR3 sequence reads: CASSEGLADEQYF. The DNA for the CDR3 is TGTGCCAGCAGTGAAGGACTAGCCGACGAGCAGTACTTC.

The V and J genes are TRBV29-1 and TRBJ2-7; TRBD1 is a possible D gene (5 bases). This CDR3 is built from 14 residues. Germline CDR1 is SQVTM and CDR2 is ANQGSEA. V gave up 0 bases and J gave up 0 bases, with 9 bases separating them. In nucleotides, the CDR3 is TGCAGCGTTGAAGAGGCAGGGTCCTCCTACGAGCAGTACTTC. Its protein product is CSVEEAGSSYEQYF.

The rearrangement joins TRBV21-1 to TRBJ1-4; the table's D call of TRBD1 was not tested on the DNA. TRBV21-1 is recorded as a pseudogene. CDR3 size: 15 residues. The CDR3: CASSMKAQGREKLFF. DNA for the CDR3: TGTGCCAGCAGCATGAAGGCCCAGGGGCGGGAAAAACTGTTTTTT.

The chain combines TRBV7-8 with TRBJ1-3; D is undetermined. Between the trimmed V and J ends, which lost 1 base and 0 bases, there was a span of 10 bases. CDR3 length: 16 residues. Per the germline V gene, CDR1 is SGHVS and CDR2 is FQNEAQ. The CDR3 protein is CASSLDGKPSGNTIYF. The CDR3 nucleotides read TGTGCCAGCAGCTTAGATGGCAAACCCTCTGGAAACACCATATATTTT.